The clone carrying this TCR beta chain was seen ten or more times. Its antigen is unknown. This CDR3 is 14 amino acids long. V dropped 6 bases and J dropped 2; count of bases not matched to a gene: 3. The germline CDR1 and CDR2 sequences are MNHEY and SMNVEV (reference sequence). The CDR3 regions of TCR beta were amplified from RNA transcripts. The study used the HTBI primer set for a first-round RT-PCR of the TCR CDR3. Each CDR3 protein is one row after TCRdb ran MiXCR on the multiplex PCR reads. The sample gives about 98,000 distinct CDR3 sequences, roughly 40% of which show up once; about a tenth is in the top ten. Absent ophthalmopathy progression within 18 months defined stable Graves' hyperthyroidism. Recently diagnosed hyperthyroidism of less than 2 months' duration affected patients aged 18 to 65. The record originates from a study of T cells in Graves' hyperthyroidism and ophthalmopathy. Study outcomes and limitations: Within blood appeared most thyroid clonotypes that had expanded above 0.001. Classification by a 13 V-J model distinguished ophthalmopathy from stable hyperthyroidism.

The sequenced material came from peripheral blood or thyroid tissue (not recorded which). This chain uses TRBV27 with TRBJ2-7, with TRBD1 matching 11 bases. This receptor was identified in a woman in her twenties or thirties with Graves' hyperthyroidism. The CDR3 region is CASRGTGGAYEQYF. The CDR3 nucleotides are TGTGCCAGCAGGGGGACAGGGGGGGCCTACGAGCAGTACTTC.